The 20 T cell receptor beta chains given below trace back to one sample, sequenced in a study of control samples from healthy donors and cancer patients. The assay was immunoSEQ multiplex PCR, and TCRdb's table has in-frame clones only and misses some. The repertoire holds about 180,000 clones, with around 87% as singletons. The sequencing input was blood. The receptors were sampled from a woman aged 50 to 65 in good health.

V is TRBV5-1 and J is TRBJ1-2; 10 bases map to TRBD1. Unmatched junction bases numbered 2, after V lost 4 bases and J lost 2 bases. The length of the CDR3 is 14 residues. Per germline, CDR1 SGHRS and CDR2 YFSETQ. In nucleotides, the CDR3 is TGCGCCAGCAGCCAGGACAGGGGGAACTATGGCTACACCTTC. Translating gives CASSQDRGNYGYTF.

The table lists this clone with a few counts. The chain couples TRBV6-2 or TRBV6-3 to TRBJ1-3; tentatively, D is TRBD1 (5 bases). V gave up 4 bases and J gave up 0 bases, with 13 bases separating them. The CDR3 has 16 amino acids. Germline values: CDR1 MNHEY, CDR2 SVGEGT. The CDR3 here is CASSSGHRHSGNTIYF. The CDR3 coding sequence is TGTGCCAGCAGTTCTGGACATCGCCACTCTGGAAACACCATATATTTT.

This CDR3 reads CASSQTLYGYTF. The CDR3 DNA sequence: TGTGCCAGCAGCCAGACCCTCTATGGCTACACCTTC. The chain employs TRBV5-5 and TRBJ1-2; D gene unclear. Germline assignment: CDR1 SGHKS and CDR2 YYEKEE (reference sequence). The ends were cut back, 4 bases at V and 4 bases at J, with 8 bases in the middle. This CDR3 has 12 residues.

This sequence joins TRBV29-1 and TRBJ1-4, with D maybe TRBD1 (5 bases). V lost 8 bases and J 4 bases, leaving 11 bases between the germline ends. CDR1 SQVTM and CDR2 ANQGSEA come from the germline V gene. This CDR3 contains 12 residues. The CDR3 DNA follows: TGCAGCACCCGGGACGGTAATGAAAAACTGTTTTTT. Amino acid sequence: CSTRDGNEKLFF. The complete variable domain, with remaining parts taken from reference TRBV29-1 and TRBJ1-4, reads SAVISQKPSRDICQRGTSLTIQCQVDSQVTMMFWYRQQPGQSLTLIATANQGSEATYESGFVIDKFPISRPNLTFSTLTVSNMSPEDSSIYLCSTRDGNEKLFFGSGTQLSVL.

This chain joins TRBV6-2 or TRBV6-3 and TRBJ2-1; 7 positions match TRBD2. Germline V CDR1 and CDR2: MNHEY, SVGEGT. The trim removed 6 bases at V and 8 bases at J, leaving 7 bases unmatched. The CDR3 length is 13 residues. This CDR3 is CASSPGGFDEQFF. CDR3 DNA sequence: TGTGCCAGCAGCCCGGGGGGTTTCGATGAGCAGTTCTTC.

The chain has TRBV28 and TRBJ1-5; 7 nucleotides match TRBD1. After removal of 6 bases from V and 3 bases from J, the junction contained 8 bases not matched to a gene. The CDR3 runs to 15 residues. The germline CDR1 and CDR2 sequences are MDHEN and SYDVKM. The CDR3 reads CASSNRQGLNQPQHF. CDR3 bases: TGTGCCAGCAGCAACAGACAGGGCCTCAATCAGCCCCAGCATTTT.

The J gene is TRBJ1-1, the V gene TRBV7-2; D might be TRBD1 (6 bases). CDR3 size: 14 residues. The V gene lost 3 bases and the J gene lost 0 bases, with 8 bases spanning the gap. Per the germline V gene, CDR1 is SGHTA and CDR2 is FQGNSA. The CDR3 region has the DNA TGTGCCAGCAGCTTGGACAGATTGAACACTGAAGCTTTCTTT. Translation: CASSLDRLNTEAFF.

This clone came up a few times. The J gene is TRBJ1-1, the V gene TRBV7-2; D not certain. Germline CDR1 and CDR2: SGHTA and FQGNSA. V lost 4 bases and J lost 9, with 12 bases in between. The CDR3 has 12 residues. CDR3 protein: CASSWADAKAFF. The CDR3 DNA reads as TGTGCCAGCAGCTGGGCGGACGCCAAAGCTTTCTTT.

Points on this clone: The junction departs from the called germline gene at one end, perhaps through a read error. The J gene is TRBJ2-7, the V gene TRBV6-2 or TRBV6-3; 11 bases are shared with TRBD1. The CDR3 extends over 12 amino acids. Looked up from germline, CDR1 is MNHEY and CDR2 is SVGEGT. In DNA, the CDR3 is TGTGCCAGCAGTTACGACGGGACAGGGGGTCGCTTC. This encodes CASSYDGTGGRF.

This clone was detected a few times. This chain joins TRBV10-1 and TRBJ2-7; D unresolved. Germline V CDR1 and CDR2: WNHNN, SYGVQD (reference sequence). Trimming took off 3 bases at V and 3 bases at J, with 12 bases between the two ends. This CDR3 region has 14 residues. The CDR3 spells CASSDVLENYEQYF. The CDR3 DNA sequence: TGCGCCAGCAGTGATGTTCTTGAGAACTACGAGCAGTACTTC.

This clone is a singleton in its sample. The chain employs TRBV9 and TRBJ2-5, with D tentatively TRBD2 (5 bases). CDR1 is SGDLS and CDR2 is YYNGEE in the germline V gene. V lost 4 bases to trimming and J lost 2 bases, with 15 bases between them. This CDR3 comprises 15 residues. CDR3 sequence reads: CASSLLGLSQETQYF. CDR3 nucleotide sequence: TGTGCCAGCAGCCTGCTAGGACTCAGTCAAGAGACCCAGTACTTC. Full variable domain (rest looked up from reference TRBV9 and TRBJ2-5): DSGVTQTPKHLITATGQRVTLRCSPRSGDLSVYWYQQSLDQGLQFLIQYYNGEERAKGNILERFSAQQFPDLHSELNLSSLELGDSALYFCASSLLGLSQETQYFGPGTRLLVL.

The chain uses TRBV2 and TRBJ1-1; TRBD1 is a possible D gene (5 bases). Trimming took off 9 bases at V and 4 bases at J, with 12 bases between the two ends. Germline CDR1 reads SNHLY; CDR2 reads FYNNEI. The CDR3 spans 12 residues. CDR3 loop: CASGGGITEAFF. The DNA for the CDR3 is TGTGCCAGTGGGGGGGGGATCACTGAAGCTTTCTTT.

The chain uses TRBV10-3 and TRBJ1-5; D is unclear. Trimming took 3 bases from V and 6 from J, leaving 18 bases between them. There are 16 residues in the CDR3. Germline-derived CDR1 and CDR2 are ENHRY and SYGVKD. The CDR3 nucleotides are TGTGCCATCAGTGACGGGAACACTGGAAAAGGTCAGCCCCAGCATTTT. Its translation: CAISDGNTGKGQPQHF.

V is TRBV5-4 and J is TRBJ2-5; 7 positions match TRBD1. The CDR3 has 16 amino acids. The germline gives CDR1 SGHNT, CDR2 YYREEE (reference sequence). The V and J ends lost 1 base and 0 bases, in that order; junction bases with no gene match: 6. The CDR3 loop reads CASSLKAGGNQETQYF. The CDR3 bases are TGTGCCAGCAGCTTGAAGGCAGGGGGTAACCAAGAGACCCAGTACTTC.

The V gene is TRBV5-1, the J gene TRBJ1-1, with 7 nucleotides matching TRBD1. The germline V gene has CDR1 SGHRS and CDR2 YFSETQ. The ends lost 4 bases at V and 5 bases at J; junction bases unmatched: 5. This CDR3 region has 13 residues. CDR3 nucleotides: TGCGCCAGCAGCAGCACAGGGGAAACTGAAGCTTTCTTT. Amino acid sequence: CASSSTGETEAFF.

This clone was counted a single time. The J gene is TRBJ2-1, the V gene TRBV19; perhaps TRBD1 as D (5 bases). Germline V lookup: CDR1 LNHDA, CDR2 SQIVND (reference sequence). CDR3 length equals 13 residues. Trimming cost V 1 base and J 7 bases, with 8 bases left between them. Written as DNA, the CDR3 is TGTGCCAGTAGTATAGCAGGGCTTAATGAGCAGTTCTTC. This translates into CASSIAGLNEQFF.

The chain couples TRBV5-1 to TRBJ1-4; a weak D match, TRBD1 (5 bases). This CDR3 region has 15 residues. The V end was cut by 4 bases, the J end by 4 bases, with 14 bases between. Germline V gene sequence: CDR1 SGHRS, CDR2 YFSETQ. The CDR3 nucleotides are TGCGCCAGCAGCCTTCCCGGGGCTTTTAATGAAAAACTGTTTTTT. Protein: CASSLPGAFNEKLFF. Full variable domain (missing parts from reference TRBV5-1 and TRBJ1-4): KAGVTQTPRYLIKTRGQQVTLSCSPISGHRSVSWYQQTPGQGLQFLFEYFSETQRNKGNFPGRFSGRQFSNSRSEMNVSTLELGDSALYLCASSLPGAFNEKLFFGSGTQLSVL.

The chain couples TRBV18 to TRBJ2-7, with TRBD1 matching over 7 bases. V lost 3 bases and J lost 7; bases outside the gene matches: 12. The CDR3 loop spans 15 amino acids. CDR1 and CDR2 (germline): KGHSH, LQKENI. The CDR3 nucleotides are TGTGCCAGCTCACCTACACATGACAGGGCTGTAGAGCAGTACTTC. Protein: CASSPTHDRAVEQYF.

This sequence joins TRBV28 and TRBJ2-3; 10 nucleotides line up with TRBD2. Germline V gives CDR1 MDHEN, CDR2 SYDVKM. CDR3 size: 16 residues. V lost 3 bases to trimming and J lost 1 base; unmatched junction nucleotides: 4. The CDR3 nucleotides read TGTGCCAGCAGTTTTTACGGGACTAGCGGCACAGATACGCAGTATTTT. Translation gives CASSFYGTSGTDTQYF.

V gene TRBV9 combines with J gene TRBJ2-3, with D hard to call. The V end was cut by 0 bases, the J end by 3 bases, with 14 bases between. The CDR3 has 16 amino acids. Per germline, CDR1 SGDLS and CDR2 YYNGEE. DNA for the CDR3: TGTGCCAGCAGCGTAGGCCCAAGGGCCGGAACAGATACGCAGTATTTT. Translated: CASSVGPRAGTDTQYF.